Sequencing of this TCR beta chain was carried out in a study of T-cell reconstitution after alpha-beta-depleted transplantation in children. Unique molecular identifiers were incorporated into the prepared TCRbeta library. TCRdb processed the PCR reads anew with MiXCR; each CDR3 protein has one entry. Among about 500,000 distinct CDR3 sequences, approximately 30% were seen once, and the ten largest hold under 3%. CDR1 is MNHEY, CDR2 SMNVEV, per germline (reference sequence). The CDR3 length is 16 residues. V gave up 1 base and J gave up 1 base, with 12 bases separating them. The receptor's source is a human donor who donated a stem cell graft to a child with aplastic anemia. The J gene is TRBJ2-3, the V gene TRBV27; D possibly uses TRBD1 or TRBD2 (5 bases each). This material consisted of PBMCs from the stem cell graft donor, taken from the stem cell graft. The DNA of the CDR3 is TGTGCCAGCAGTTTATTGGGGGTACGGGGCACAGATACGCAGTATTTT. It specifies CASSLLGVRGTDTQYF.